This T cell receptor (beta chain) was found in a study of patients and donors after allogeneic stem cell transplantation. This clonotype turned up a few times. TCRdb fed the RT-PCR reads into MiXCR, producing one record per CDR3 protein. The table shows under 200,000 distinct CDR3 sequences, with approximately 22% occurring only once. This CDR3 comprises 16 residues. Specimen: blood, either unsorted or a sorted T cell fraction (not recorded which). This chain uses TRBV21-1 with TRBJ2-7; the DNA was not used to check the table's D call, TRBD2. TRBV21-1 is deemed a pseudogene. The sequence derives from a human donor who was either an allogeneic HSCT recipient or a stem cell or donor lymphocyte infusion donor (not recorded which). It is not recorded whose cells these are; they may come from a transplant donor. The CDR3 DNA is TGTGCCAGCAGCAGTCTAGCGGGAGCGGGATCGAACGAGCAGTACTTC. This codes for CASSSLAGAGSNEQYF.